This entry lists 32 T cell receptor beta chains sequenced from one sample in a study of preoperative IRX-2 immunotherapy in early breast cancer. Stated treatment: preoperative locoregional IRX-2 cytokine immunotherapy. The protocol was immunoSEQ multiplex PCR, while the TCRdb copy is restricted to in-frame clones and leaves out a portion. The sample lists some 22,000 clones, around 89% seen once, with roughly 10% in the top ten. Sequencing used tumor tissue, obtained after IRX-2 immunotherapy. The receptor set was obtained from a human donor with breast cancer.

The chain's CDR3 is CASSETGTGITDTQYF. The CDR3 nucleotides read TGCGCCAGCAGTGAAACCGGGACAGGGATTACAGATACGCAGTATTTT. The chain employs TRBV10-1 and TRBJ2-3; 9 nucleotides agree with TRBD1. Germline V gene lookup returns CDR1 WNHNN and CDR2 SYGVQD (reference sequence). CDR3 length equals 16 residues. Trimming cost V 3 bases and J 3 bases; bases outside gene matches: 7.

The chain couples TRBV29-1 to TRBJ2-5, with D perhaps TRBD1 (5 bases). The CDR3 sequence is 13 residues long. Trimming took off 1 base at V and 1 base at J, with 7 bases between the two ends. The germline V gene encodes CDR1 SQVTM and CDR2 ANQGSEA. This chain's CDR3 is CSVEGQLQETQYF. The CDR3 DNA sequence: TGCAGCGTTGAAGGACAGCTCCAAGAGACCCAGTACTTC.

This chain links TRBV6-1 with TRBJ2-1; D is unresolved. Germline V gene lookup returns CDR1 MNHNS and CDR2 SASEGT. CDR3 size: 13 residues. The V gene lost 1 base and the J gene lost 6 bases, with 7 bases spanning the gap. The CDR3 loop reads CASSEVLGNEQFF. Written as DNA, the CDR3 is TGTGCCAGCAGTGAAGTACTGGGCAATGAGCAGTTCTTC.

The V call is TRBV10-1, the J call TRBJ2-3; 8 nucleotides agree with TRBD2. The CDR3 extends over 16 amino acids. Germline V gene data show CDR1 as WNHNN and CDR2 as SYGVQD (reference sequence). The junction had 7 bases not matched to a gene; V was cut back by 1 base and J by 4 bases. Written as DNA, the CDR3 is TGCGCCAGCAGTGAGTTCGGGGCGGGGGGCCCAGATACGCAGTATTTT. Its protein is CASSEFGAGGPDTQYF.

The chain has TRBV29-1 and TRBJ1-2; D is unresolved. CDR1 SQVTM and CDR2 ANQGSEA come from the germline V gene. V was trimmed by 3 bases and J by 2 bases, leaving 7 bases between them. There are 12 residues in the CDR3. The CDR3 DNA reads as TGCAGCGTTGAGAAGGGCAACTATGGCTACACCTTC. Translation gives CSVEKGNYGYTF.

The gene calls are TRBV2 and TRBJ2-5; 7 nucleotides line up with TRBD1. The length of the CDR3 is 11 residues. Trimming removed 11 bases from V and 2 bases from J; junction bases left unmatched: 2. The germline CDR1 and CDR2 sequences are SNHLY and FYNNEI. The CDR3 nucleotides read TGTGCCGGGACAGTTCAAGAGACCCAGTACTTC. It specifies CAGTVQETQYF.

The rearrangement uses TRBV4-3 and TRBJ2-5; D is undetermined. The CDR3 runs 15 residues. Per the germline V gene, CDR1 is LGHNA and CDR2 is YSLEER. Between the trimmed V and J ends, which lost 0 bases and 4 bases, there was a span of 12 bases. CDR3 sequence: CASSQETLTVETQYF. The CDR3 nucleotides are TGCGCCAGCAGCCAAGAAACCCTAACCGTAGAGACCCAGTACTTC.

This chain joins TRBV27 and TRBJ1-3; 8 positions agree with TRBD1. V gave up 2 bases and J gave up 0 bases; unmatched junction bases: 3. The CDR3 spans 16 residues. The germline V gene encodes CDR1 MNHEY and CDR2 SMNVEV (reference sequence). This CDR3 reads CASSLAGQGSGNTIYF. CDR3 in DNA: TGTGCCAGCAGTTTAGCCGGACAGGGCTCTGGAAACACCATATATTTT.

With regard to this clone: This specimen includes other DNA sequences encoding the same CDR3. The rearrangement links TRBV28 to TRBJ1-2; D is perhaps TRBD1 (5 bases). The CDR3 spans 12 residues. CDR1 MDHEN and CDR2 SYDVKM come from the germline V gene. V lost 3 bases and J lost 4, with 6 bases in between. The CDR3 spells CASSFQGYGYTF. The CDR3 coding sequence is TGTGCCAGCAGTTTTCAGGGCTATGGCTACACCTTC.

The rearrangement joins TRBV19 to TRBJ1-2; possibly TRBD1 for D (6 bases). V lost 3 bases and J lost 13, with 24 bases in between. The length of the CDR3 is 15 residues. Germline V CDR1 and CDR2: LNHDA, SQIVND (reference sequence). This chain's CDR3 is CASSIVGQRTYSSTF. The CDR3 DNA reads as TGTGCCAGTAGTATTGTAGGACAGCGGACGTACTCGTCCACCTTC.

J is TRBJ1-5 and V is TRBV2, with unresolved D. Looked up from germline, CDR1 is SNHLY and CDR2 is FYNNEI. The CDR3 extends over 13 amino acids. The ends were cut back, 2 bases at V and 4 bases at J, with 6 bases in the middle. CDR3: CASSETTNQPQHF. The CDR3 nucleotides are TGTGCCAGCAGTGAAACTACTAATCAGCCCCAGCATTTT.

The CDR3 loop reads CASSPGRGSYEQYF. The CDR3 region has the DNA TGTGCCAGCAGCCCAGGGAGGGGATCCTACGAGCAGTACTTC. The V gene is TRBV7-7, the J gene TRBJ2-7, with 7 bases that match TRBD2. The CDR3 has 14 residues. Germline V gene sequence: CDR1 SSHAT, CDR2 FNYEAQ (reference sequence). V gave up 5 bases and J gave up 1 base; unmatched junction bases: 5.

CDR3 amino acids: CASSIMGEYEQYF. The CDR3 region has the DNA TGTGCCAGTAGTATAATGGGGGAATACGAGCAGTACTTC. The genes are TRBV19 and TRBJ2-7; D may be TRBD1 or TRBD2 (5 bases each). In germline, CDR1 is LNHDA, CDR2 SQIVND (reference sequence). V gave up 2 bases and J gave up 4 bases, with 9 bases separating them. The CDR3 runs 13 residues. Variable domain in full (rest from reference TRBV19 and TRBJ2-7): DGGITQSPKYLFRKEGQNVTLSCEQNLNHDAMYWYRQDPGQGLRLIYYSQIVNDFQKGDIAEGYSVSREKKESFPLTVTSAQKNPTAFYLCASSIMGEYEQYFGPGTRLTVT.

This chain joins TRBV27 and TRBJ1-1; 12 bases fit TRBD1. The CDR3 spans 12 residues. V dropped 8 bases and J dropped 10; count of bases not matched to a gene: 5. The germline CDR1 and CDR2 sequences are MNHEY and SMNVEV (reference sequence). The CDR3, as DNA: TGTGCCAGCCGGGACAGGGGGCGCTCAGCTTTCTTT. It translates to CASRDRGRSAFF.

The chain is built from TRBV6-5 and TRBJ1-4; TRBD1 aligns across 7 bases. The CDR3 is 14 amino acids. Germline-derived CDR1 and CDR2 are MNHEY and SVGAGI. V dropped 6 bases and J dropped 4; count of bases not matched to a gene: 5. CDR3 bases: TGTGCCAGCAGCGACAGGGATAGTAATGAAAAACTGTTTTTT. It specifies CASSDRDSNEKLFF.

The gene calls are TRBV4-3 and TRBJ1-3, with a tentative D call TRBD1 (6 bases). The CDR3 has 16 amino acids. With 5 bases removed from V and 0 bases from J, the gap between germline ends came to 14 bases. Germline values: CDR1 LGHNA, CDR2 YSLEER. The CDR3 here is CASSSGQPSSGNTIYF. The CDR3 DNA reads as TGCGCCAGCAGCTCCGGACAGCCTTCCTCTGGAAACACCATATATTTT.

DNA of the CDR3: TGCGCCAGCAGTCCCTCCAGGGGCACTGAAGCTTTCTTT. Translation gives CASSPSRGTEAFF. The J gene is TRBJ1-1, the V gene TRBV10-1; tentative D call: TRBD1 (6 bases). This CDR3 is built from 13 residues. The germline V gene encodes CDR1 WNHNN and CDR2 SYGVQD (reference sequence). V dropped 5 bases and J dropped 4 bases, with 11 bases sitting between them.

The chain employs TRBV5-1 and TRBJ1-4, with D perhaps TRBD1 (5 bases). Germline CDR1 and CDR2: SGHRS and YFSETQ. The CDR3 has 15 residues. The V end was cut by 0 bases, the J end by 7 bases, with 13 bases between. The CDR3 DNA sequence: TGCGCCAGCAGCTTGGGAGGCAGGGTGGGTGAAAAACTGTTTTTT. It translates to CASSLGGRVGEKLFF. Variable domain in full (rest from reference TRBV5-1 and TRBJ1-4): KAGVTQTPRYLIKTRGQQVTLSCSPISGHRSVSWYQQTPGQGLQFLFEYFSETQRNKGNFPGRFSGRQFSNSRSEMNVSTLELGDSALYLCASSLGGRVGEKLFFGSGTQLSVL.

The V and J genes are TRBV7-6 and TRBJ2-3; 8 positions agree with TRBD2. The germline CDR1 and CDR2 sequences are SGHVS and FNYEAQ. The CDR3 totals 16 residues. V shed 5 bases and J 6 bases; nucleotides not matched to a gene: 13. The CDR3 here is CASSGKSRGAPDTQYF. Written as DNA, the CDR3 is TGTGCCAGCAGCGGAAAGTCGCGGGGGGCGCCGGATACGCAGTATTTT.

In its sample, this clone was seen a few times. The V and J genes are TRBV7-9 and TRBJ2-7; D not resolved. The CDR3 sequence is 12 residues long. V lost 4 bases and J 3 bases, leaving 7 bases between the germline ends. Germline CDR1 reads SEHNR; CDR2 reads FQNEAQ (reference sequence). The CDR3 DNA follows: TGTGCCAGCAGCTCCGATTACTACGAGCAGTACTTC. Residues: CASSSDYYEQYF.

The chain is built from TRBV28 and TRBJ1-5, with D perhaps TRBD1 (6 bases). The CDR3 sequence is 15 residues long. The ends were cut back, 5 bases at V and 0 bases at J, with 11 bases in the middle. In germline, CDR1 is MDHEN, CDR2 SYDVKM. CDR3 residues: CASSVTGSSNQPQHF. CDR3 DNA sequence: TGTGCCAGCAGTGTAACAGGGAGTAGCAATCAGCCCCAGCATTTT.

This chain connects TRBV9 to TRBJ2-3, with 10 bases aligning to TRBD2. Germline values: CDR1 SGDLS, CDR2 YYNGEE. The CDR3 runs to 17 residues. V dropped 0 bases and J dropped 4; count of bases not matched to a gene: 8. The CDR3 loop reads CASSVVPSGSWADTQYF. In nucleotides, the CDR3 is TGTGCCAGCAGCGTAGTGCCTAGCGGGAGTTGGGCAGATACGCAGTATTTT.

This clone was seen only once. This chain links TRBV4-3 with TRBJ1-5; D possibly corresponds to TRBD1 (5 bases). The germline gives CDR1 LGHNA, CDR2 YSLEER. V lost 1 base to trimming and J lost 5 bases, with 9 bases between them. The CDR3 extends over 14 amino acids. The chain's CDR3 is CASSQVAGDQPQHF. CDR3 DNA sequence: TGCGCCAGCAGCCAAGTGGCGGGGGATCAGCCCCAGCATTTT.

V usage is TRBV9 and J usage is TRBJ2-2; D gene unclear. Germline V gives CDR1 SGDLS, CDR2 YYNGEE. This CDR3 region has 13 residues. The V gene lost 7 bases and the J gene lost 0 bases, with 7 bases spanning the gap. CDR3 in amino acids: CASGRANTGELFF. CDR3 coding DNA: TGTGCCAGCGGACGGGCGAACACCGGGGAGCTGTTTTTT.

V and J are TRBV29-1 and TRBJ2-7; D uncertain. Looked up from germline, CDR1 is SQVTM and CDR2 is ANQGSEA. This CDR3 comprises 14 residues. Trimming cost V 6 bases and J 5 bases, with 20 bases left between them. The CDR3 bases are TGCAGCGTCGCCCGAAGGGCAGAAGGGAACGAGCAGTACTTC. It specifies CSVARRAEGNEQYF.

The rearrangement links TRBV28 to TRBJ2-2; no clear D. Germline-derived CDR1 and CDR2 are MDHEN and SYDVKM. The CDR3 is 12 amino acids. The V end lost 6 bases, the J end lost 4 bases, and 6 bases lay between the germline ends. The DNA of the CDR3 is TGTGCCAGCAGCTGGAGCACCGGGGAGCTGTTTTTT. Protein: CASSWSTGELFF.

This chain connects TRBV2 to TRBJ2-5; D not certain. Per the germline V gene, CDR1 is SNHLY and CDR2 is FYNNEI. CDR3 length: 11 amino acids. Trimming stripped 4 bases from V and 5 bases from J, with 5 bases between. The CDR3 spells CASSGGETQYF. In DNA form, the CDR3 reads TGTGCCAGCAGTGGTGGGGAGACCCAGTACTTC.

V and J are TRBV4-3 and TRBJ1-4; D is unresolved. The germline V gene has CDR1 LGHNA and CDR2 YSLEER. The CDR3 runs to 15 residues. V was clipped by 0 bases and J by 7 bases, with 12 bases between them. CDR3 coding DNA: TGCGCCAGCAGCCAAGACCGGGGTTTAAGTGAAAAACTGTTTTTT. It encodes CASSQDRGLSEKLFF.

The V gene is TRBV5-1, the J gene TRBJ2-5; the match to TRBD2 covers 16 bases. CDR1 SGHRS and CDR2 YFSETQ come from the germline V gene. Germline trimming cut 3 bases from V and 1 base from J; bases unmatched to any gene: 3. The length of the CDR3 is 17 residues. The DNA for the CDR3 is TGCGCCAGCAGCTCGGGACTAGCGGGAGGGGTCCAAGAGACCCAGTACTTC. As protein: CASSSGLAGGVQETQYF. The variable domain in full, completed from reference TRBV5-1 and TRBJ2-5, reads KAGVTQTPRYLIKTRGQQVTLSCSPISGHRSVSWYQQTPGQGLQFLFEYFSETQRNKGNFPGRFSGRQFSNSRSEMNVSTLELGDSALYLCASSSGLAGGVQETQYFGPGTRLLVL.

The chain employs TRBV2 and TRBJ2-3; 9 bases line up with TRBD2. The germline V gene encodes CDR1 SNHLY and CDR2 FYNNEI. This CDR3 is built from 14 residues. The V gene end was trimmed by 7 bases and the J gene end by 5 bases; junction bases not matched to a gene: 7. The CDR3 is CASKRGLAQDTQYF. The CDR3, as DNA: TGTGCCAGCAAGAGGGGACTAGCACAAGATACGCAGTATTTT. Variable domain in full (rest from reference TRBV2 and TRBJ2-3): EPEVTQTPSHQVTQMGQEVILRCVPISNHLYFYWYRQILGQKVEFLVSFYNNEISEKSEIFDDQFSVERPDGSNFTLKIRSTKLEDSAMYFCASKRGLAQDTQYFGPGTRLTVL.

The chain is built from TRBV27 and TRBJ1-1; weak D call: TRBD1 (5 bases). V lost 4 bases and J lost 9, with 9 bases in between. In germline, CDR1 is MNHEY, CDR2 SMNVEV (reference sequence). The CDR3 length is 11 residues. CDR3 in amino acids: CASSSTDKAFF. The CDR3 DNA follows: TGTGCCAGCAGTTCGACGGACAAAGCTTTCTTT.

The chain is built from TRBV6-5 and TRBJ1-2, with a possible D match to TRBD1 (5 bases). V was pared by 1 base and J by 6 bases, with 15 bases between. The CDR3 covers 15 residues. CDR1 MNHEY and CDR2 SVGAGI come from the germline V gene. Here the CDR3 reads CASSYFGTPLDGYTF. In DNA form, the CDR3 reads TGTGCCAGCAGTTACTTTGGGACGCCACTCGATGGCTACACCTTC.